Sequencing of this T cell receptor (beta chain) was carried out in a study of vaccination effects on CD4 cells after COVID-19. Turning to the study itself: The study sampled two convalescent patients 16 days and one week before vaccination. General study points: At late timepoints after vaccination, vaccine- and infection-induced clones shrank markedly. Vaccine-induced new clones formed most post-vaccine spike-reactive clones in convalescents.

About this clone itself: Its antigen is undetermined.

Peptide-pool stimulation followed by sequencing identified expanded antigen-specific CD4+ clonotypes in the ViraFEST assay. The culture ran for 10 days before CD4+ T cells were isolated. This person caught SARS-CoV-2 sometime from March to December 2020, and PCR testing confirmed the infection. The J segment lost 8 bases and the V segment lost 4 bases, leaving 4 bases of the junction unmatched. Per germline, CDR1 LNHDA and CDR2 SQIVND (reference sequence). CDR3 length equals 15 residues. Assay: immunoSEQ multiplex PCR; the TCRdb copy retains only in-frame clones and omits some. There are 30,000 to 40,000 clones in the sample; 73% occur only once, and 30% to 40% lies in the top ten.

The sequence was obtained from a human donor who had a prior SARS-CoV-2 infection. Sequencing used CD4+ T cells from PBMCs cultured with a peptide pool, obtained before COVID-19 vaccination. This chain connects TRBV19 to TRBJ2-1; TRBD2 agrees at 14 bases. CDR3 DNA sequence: TGTGCCAGTAGTAGGGGACTAGCGGGAGCCGATGAGCAGTTCTTC. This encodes CASSRGLAGADEQFF.